This T cell receptor beta chain is from a study of blood T cells in healthy people across ages (dated by TCRdb to the mid-2010s). For the study in its entirety: In model experiments, template switching captured roughly one uniquely barcoded TCR beta cDNA molecule for every two T cells. Using deep sequencing normalized with unique cDNA molecular identifiers, the study measured how TCR beta repertoire diversity changes with age. The donors were divided into four age groups: young (average around 16 years), middle-aged (approximately 41), aged (approximately 62) and long-lived (roughly 88). Donors of different ages were randomly distributed across sequencing lanes to avoid experimental bias. For two donors (one aged 18 to 29 and one aged 80 or older), the study analyzed two additional independent replicas of 1 million unique cDNA reads from the same blood draw.

A word on this clonotype: The antigen this receptor binds is unknown. No quality values exist for individual bases; no much larger clone is one base distant.

The donors were under 40 Caucasian individuals from Russia, aged about 6 to 95 years, who were systemically healthy. Each donor gave roughly 9.5 milliliters of peripheral blood, collected into EDTA-treated Vacutainer tubes. PBMCs were isolated by Ficoll-Paque density-gradient centrifugation, with at least 6 million obtained per sample. Total RNA was extracted from PBMCs with Trizol reagent, with at least 5.5 micrograms obtained per sample. Naive CD45RAhigh/CD27high T cell percentages were measured by flow cytometry on a PBMC aliquot from every donor. The receptor library was made with 5' RACE. The sequencer listed for this sample is Illumina HiSeq 2500. A second PCR of about 6 to 11 cycles was run with a J-beta primer mix and a sample-barcoded 5' primer. A template-switch 5' adaptor carrying 12 random nucleotides introduced a unique molecular identifier onto each TCR beta cDNA molecule. Each sample yielded at least 2.5 million CDR3-containing paired-end reads. The Mint cDNA synthesis kit, primed by a TRBC-specific oligonucleotide, was used to synthesize first-strand cDNA from all RNA. All cDNA was treated with uracil-DNA glycosylase and then went through a first 18-cycle PCR with the universal primers M1SS and BC2_uni_R. Per the authors' processing: Normalization of each sample was performed by random selection of 1 million high-quality reads, each carrying a distinct molecular identifier. Instead of being binned into consensus sequences, reads that shared molecular identifiers were thrown out. MiTCR, with a Q25 quality threshold and the strictest error-elimination algorithm, was used for CDR3 identification, clonotype clustering and error correction. A nonparametric unseen species model with Euler transformation was used to estimate lower-bound total TCR beta diversity. TCRdb reprocessed the public reads (quality trimming at Q25 with fastp, clone calling with MiXCR) and kept in-frame beta chains. One record per CDR3 amino acid sequence lists the most common genes and DNA. What appears here as the V and J calls and clone size reflects TCRdb's work, not the paper's. The sample data list over a million distinct CDR3 sequences, and 40% to 45% of these were observed just once. The ten largest clones add up to about 4% of the sample.

V loses 3 bases at its end and J loses 8 bases; junction bases beyond the gene matches: 7. There are 14 amino acids in the CDR3, from cysteine to phenylalanine inclusive. Only CDR3 DNA is held: 42 bases, read in frame from base 1. From a lookup of the germline V gene (reference sequence), CDR1 and CDR2 are LGHDT and YNNKEL. Study-wide conclusions, independent of this receptor: Bulk unsorted PBMC profiling prevented conclusive comparison of naive and antigen-experienced compartments. Observed TCR beta diversity correlated strongly with the percentage of naive T cells measured by flow cytometry. Compared with the aged group, the long-lived group had more naive CD4+ T cells, fewer expanded clones and increased TCR diversity, a pattern suggesting age selection. As age increased, observed TCR beta diversity per million T cells dropped in a roughly linear way, and a significant reduction was already evident by age 40. Because the CMV infection status of the donors was unknown, age-related changes in expanded clonotypes may potentially have been confounded. Total diversity estimates from one million sequenced T cells were considered lower bounds and underestimates.

This TCR came from a woman younger than 35 in good health. What was sequenced was blood. The chain links TRBV3-1 with TRBJ2-1, with 7 bases matching TRBD1. This receptor has the CDR3 CASSQLTGSDEQFF. The DNA reads TGTGCCAGCAGCCAGCTGACAGGGTCGGATGAGCAGTTCTTC.